The present entry profiles one TCR beta chain with its context. This sample is part of a study of radiation and T cells in renal cell carcinoma. Across the whole study: Nephrectomy followed 15 Gy stereotactic body radiation by 4 weeks.

Profiling relied on immunoSEQ multiplex PCR, and the TCRdb table lists in-frame clones only, not all of them. The sample lists 50,000 to 75,000 clones, roughly 79% occurring once. Time point in this sample: baseline pretreatment blood. Treatment defined: 15 Gy SBRT to primary tumor, nephrectomy 4 weeks later. Serial blood draws occurred at baseline and 2 and 4 weeks post-SBRT. This renal cell carcinoma was of the clear cell type. The V gene's germline CDR1 is MNHNS and CDR2 SASEGT. The CDR3 consists of 14 residues. Deletions cut 2 bases from V and 3 bases from J, with 8 bases between. J is TRBJ1-3 and V is TRBV6-1, with TRBD1 as a possible D gene (5 bases). This TCR was sampled from a man in his 60s with renal cell carcinoma. Material: blood, obtained from a patient whose treatment included radiotherapy and nephrectomy. The CDR3 loop is CASSEHGGGNTIYF. In DNA, the CDR3 is TGTGCCAGCAGTGAACACGGGGGTGGAAACACCATATATTTT.